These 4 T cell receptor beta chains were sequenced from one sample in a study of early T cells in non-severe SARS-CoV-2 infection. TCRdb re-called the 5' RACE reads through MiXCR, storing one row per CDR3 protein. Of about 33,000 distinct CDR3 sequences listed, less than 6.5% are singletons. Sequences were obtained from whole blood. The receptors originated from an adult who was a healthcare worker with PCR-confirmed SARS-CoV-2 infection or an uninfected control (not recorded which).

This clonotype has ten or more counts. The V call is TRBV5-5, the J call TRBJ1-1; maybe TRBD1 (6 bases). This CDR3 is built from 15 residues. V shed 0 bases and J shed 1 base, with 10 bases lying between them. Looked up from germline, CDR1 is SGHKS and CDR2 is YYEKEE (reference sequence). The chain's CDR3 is CASSLAGEENTEAFF. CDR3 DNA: TGTGCCAGCAGCTTGGCAGGGGAGGAGAACACTGAAGCTTTCTTT.

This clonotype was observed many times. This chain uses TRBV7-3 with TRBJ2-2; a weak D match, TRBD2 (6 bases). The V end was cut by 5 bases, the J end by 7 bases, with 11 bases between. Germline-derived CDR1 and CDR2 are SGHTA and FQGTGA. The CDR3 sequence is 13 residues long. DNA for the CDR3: TGTGCCAGCAGCCCCTCGGGGGACGGGGAGCTGTTTTTT. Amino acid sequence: CASSPSGDGELFF.

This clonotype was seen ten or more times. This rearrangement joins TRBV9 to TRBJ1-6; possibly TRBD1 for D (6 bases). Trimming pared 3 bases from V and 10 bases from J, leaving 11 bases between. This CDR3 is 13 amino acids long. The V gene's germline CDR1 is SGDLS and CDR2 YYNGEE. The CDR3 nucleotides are TGTGCCAGCAGCGCCCGACAGGTCTCACCCCTCCACTTT. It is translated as CASSARQVSPLHF.

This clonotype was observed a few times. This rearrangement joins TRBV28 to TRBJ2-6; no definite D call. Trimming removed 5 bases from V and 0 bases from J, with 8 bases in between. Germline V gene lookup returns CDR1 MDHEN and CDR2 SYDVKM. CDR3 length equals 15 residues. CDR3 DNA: TGTGCCAGCAGTAGCGTCGACTCTGGGGCCAACGTCCTGACTTTC. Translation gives CASSSVDSGANVLTF.